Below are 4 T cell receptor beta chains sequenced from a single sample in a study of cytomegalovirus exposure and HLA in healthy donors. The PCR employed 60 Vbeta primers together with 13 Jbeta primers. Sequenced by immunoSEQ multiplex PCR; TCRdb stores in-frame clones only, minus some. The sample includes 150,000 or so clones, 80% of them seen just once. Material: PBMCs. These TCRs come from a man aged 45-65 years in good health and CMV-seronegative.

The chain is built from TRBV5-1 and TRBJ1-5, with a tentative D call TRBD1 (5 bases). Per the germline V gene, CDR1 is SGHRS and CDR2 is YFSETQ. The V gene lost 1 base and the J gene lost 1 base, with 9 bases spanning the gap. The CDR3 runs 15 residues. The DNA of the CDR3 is TGCGCCAGCAGCTTGTACGGGGGGAGCAATCAGCCCCAGCATTTT. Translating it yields CASSLYGGSNQPQHF.

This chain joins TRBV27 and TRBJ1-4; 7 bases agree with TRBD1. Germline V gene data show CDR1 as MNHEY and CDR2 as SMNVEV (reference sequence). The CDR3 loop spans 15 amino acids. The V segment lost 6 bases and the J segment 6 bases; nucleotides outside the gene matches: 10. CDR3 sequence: CASSLAGGWDEKLFF. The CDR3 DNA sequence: TGTGCCAGCAGCCTCGCAGGGGGGTGGGATGAAAAACTGTTTTTT.

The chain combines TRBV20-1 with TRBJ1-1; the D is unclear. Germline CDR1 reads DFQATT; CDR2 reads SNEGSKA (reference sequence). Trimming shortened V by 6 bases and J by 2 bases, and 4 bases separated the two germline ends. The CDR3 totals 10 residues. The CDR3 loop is CSAKNTEAFF. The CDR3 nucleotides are TGCAGTGCCAAAAACACTGAAGCTTTCTTT.

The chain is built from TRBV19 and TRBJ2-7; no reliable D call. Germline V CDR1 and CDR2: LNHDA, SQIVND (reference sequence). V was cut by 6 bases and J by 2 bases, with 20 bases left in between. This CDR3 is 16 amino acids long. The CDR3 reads CASSDTETLPPYEQYF. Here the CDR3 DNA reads TGTGCCAGTAGCGATACGGAGACTTTGCCCCCCTACGAGCAGTACTTC.